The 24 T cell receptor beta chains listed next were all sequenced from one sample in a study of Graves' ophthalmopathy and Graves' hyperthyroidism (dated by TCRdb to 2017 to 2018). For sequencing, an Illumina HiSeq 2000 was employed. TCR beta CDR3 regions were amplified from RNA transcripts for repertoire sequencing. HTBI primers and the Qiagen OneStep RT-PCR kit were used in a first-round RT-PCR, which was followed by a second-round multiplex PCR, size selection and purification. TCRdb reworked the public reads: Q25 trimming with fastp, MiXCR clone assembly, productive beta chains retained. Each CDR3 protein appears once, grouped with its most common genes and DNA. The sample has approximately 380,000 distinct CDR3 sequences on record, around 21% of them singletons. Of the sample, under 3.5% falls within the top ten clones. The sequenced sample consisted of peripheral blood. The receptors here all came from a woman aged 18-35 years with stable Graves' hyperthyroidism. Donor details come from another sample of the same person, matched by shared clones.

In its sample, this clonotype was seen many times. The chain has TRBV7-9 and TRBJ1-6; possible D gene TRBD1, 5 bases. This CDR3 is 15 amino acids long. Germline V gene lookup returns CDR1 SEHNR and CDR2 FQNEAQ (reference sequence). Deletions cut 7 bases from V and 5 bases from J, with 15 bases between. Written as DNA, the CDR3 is TGTGCCAGCACCTATGGAGGGACGAATAATTCACCCCTCCACTTT. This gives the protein CASTYGGTNNSPLHF.

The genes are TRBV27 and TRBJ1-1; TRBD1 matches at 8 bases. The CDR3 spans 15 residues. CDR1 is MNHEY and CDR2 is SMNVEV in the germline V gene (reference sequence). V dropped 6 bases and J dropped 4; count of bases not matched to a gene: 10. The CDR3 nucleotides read TGTGCCAGCAGCTCCGGGACAGGTCTCTTCACTGAAGCTTTCTTT. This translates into CASSSGTGLFTEAFF.

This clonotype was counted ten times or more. The CDR3 protein is CATSWGLQETQYF. CDR3 coding DNA: TGTGCCACCAGCTGGGGCCTCCAAGAGACCCAGTACTTC. The chain links TRBV15 to TRBJ2-5; D possibly corresponds to TRBD1 (5 bases). The CDR3 is made up of 13 amino acids. Germline CDR1 and CDR2: LNHNV and YYDKDF (reference sequence). Trimming stripped 5 bases from V and 1 base from J, with 8 bases between.

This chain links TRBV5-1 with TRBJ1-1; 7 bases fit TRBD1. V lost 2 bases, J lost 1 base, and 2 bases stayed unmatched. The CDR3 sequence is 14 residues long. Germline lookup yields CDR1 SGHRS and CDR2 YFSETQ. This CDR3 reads CASSLNRGNTEAFF. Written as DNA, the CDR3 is TGCGCCAGCAGCTTAAACAGGGGGAACACTGAAGCTTTCTTT.

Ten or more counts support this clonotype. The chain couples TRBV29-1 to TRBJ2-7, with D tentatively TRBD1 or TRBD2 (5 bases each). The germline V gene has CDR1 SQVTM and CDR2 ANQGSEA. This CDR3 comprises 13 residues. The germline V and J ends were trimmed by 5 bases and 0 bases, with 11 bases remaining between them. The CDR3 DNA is TGCAGCGTTCGGGGCGGTCACTCCTACGAGCAGTACTTC. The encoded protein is CSVRGGHSYEQYF.

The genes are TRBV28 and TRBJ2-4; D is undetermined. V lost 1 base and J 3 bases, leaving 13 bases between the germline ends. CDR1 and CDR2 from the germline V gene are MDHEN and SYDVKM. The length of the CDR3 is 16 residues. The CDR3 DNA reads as TGTGCCAGCAGTTTATTCCTTGAAGTTGGCAAAAACATTCAGTACTTC. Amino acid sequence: CASSLFLEVGKNIQYF.

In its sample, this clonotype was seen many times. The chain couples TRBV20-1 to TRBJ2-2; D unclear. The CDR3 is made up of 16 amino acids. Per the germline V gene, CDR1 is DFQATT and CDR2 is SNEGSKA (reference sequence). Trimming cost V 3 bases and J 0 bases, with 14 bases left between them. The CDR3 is CSASFRALANTGELFF. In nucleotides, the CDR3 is TGCAGTGCTAGCTTTCGTGCGCTCGCGAACACCGGGGAGCTGTTTTTT.

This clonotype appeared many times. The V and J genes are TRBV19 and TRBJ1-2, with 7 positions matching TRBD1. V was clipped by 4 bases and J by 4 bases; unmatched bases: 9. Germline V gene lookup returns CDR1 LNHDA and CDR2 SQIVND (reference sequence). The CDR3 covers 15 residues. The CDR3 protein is CASSNRRTGSYGYTF. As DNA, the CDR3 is TGTGCCAGTAGTAATCGGAGGACAGGCAGCTATGGCTACACCTTC.

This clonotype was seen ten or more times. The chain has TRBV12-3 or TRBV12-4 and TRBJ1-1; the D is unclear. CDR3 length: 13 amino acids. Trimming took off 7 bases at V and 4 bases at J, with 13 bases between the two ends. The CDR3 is CASTLDIGTEAFF. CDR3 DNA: TGTGCCAGCACCCTGGATATCGGCACTGAAGCTTTCTTT.

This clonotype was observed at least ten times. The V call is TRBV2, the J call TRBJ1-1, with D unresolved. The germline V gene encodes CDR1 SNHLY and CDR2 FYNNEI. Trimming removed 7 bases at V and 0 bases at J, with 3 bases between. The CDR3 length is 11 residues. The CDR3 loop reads CASTVNTEAFF. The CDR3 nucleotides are TGTGCCAGCACGGTGAACACTGAAGCTTTCTTT.

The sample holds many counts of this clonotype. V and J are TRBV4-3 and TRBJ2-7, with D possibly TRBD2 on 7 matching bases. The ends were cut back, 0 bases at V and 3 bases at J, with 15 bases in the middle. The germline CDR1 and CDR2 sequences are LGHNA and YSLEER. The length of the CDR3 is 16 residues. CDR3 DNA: TGCGCCAGCAGCCAAGAGGGGGCGGGAGAGTTCTACGAGCAGTACTTC. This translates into CASSQEGAGEFYEQYF.

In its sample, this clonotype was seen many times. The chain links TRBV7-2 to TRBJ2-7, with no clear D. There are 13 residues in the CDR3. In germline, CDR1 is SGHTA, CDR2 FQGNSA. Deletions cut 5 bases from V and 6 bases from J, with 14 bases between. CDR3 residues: CASSPSGWVEQYF. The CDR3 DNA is TGTGCCAGCAGCCCCTCCGGTTGGGTCGAGCAGTACTTC.

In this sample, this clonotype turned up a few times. CDR3 nucleotides: TGTGCCAGCAGCTCCTCCGGGACAGGGAAAGAGACCCAGTACTTC. This codes for CASSSSGTGKETQYF. The chain combines TRBV7-3 with TRBJ2-5, with 9 bases lining up with TRBD1. The CDR3 has 15 residues. Germline V CDR1 and CDR2: SGHTA, FQGTGA. Germline trimming cut 4 bases from V and 3 bases from J; bases unmatched to any gene: 6.

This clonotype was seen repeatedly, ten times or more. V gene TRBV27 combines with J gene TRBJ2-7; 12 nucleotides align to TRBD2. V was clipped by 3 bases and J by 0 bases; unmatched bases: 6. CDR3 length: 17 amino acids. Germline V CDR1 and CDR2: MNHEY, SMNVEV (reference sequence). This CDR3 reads CASSLLAGGQSSYEQYF. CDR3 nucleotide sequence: TGTGCCAGCAGTTTGCTAGCGGGAGGGCAAAGCTCCTACGAGCAGTACTTC.

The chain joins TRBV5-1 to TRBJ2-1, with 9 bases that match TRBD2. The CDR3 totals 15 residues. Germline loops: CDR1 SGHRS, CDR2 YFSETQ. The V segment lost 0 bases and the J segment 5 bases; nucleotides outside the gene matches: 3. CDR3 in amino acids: CASSLVVAGDNEQFF. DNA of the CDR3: TGCGCCAGCAGCTTGGTGGTAGCGGGGGACAATGAGCAGTTCTTC.

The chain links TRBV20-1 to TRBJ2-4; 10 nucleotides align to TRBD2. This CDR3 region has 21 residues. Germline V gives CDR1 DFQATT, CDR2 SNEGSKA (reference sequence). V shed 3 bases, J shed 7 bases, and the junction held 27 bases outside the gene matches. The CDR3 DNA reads TGCAGTGCTAGGGGCCCCAGGGGAGTAGCGGGAGGTGATAAGAGTGGGAACATTCAGTACTTC. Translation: CSARGPRGVAGGDKSGNIQYF.

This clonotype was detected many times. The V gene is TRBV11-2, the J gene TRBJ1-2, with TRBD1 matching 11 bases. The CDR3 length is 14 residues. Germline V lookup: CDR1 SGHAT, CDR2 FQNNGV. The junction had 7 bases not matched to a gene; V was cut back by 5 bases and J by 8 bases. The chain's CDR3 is CASSPWGQGEGYTF. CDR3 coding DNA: TGTGCCAGCAGCCCGTGGGGACAGGGGGAGGGCTACACCTTC.

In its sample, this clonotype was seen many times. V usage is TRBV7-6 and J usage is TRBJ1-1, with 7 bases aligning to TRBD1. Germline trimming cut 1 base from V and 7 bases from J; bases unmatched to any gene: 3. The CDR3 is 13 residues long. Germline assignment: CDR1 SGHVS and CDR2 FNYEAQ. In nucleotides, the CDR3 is TGTGCCAGCAGCTTAGAGGCAGGGGGTGAAGCTTTCTTT. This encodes CASSLEAGGEAFF.

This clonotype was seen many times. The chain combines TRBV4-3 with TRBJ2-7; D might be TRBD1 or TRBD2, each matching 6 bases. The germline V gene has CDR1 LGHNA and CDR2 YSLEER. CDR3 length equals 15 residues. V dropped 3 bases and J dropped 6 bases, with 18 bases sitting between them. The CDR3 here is CASSHHTLGGGEQYF. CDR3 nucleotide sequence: TGCGCCAGCAGCCACCATACCCTAGGGGGAGGCGAGCAGTACTTC.

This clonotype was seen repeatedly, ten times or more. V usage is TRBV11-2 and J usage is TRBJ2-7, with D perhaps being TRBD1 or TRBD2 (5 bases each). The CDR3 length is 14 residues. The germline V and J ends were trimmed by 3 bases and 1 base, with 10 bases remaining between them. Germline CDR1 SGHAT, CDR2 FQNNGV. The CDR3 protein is CASSFNEGSYEQYF. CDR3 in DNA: TGTGCCAGCAGCTTCAACGAGGGGTCCTACGAGCAGTACTTC.

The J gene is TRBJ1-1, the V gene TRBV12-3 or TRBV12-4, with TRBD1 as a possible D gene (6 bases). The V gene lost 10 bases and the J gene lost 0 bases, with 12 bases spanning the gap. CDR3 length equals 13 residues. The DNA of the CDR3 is TGTGCCACGGGGGGGGCTATGAACACTGAAGCTTTCTTT. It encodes CATGGAMNTEAFF.

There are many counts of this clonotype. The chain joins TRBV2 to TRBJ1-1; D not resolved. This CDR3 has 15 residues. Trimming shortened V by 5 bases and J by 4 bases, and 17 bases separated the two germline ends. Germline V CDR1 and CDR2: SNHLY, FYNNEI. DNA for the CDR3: TGTGCCAGCAGTCTTGAAATCTTAGGGAGCACTGAAGCTTTCTTT. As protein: CASSLEILGSTEAFF.

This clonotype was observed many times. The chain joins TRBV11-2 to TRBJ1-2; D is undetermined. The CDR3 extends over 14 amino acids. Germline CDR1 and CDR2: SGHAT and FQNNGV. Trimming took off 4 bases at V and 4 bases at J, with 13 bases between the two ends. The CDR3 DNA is TGTGCCAGCAGCTCCAGAGATCCTAGCTATGGCTACACCTTC. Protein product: CASSSRDPSYGYTF.

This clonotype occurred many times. CDR3 residues: CASSLLSGSSYEQYF. The CDR3 DNA reads as TGTGCCAGCAGTCTTCTCAGCGGGAGCTCCTACGAGCAGTACTTC. V and J are TRBV6-1 and TRBJ2-7, with TRBD2 identical over 8 bases. After removal of 5 bases from V and 0 bases from J, the junction contained 6 bases not matched to a gene. CDR1 and CDR2 from the germline V gene are MNHNS and SASEGT. This CDR3 contains 15 residues.